The T cell receptor beta chain described here comes from a study of T cell clonality in common variable immunodeficiency. There are many counts of this clone. Its antigen is still unknown. The CDR3 end is not reached by the read, which stops 3 residues before it; the germline J gene fills it in. After removal of 3 bases from V and 0 bases from J, the junction contained 0 bases not matched to a gene. The CDR3 length is 14 residues. Germline V gives CDR1 SGHRS, CDR2 YFSETQ. Findings and caveats of the study: CVID subjects had higher TCRbeta clonality than healthy controls, most marked in about a third. Patient heterogeneity in the CVID cohort limited correlations between repertoire features and clinical complications. CVID subjects shared fewer TCRbeta clones than healthy controls did.

Sequencing used immunoSEQ multiplex PCR; TCRdb keeps in-frame clones, though not all of them. This repertoire holds 35,000 or so clones, and none appear only once. Patients and controls were mostly of Caucasian heritage. J is TRBJ2-7 and V is TRBV5-1; 10 positions agree with TRBD2. The sequenced sample consisted of peripheral blood mononuclear cells. This clonotype was sampled from a person aged 18 to 70 in good health. The CDR3 DNA, read in part, is TGCGCCAGCAGCTCTAGCGGGAGCTCCTACGAG. Translating it yields CASSSSGSSYE. The whole CDR3 protein is CASSSSGSSYEQYF. The whole variable domain, remainder taken from reference TRBV5-1 and TRBJ2-7, is KAGVTQTPRYLIKTRGQQVTLSCSPISGHRSVSWYQQTPGQGLQFLFEYFSETQRNKGNFPGRFSGRQFSNSRSEMNVSTLELGDSALYLCASSSSGSSYEQYFGPGTRLTVT.